Listed here are 28 T cell receptor beta chains from one sample, sequenced in a study of blood T cells in healthy people across ages. Sample-barcoded 5' priming and a J-beta primer mix drove a second PCR of about 7 to 11 cycles. TCRdb ran MiXCR on the 5' RACE reads and lists one entry per CDR3 protein. This sample yields around 600,000 distinct CDR3 sequences, of which roughly 43% are seen a single time; about 26% belongs to the top ten. Sequenced sample: blood. The receptors stem from a man at least 80 years old in good health.

This clonotype showed up many times. This chain links TRBV6-5 with TRBJ2-3, with 8 nucleotides matching TRBD1. With 6 bases clipped from V and 4 bases from J, the junction kept 12 bases outside the gene matches. Germline V gene lookup returns CDR1 MNHEY and CDR2 SVGAGI. This CDR3 region has 16 residues. The CDR3, as DNA: TGTGCCAGCAGCCGCGCCTCAGGGGGCGGCGCAGATACGCAGTATTTT. This encodes CASSRASGGGADTQYF.

The chain links TRBV11-2 to TRBJ2-3; D unresolved. Trimming stripped 5 bases from V and 7 bases from J, with 7 bases between. Germline V lookup: CDR1 SGHAT, CDR2 FQNNGV. CDR3 length equals 11 residues. The CDR3 sequence: CASSPVNTQYF. Written as DNA, the CDR3 is TGTGCCAGCAGCCCCGTTAATACGCAGTATTTT.

On this clonotype: A read error is possible here, since a much larger clone lies one base away. The J gene is TRBJ2-7, the V gene TRBV7-2, with D possibly called TRBD1 or TRBD2 (5 bases each). CDR1 is SGHTA and CDR2 is FQGNSA in the germline V gene. This CDR3 spans 15 amino acids. V was pared by 1 base and J by 7 bases, with 17 bases between. CDR3 in amino acids: CASSLDAEGYTEQYF. In DNA form, the CDR3 reads TGTGCCAGCAGCTTAGACGCCGAGGGGTATACTGAGCAGTACTTC. The entire variable domain, with the rest obtained from reference TRBV7-2 and TRBJ2-7, is as follows: GAGVSQSPSNKVTEKGKDVELRCDPISGHTALYWYRQSLGQGLEFLIYFQGNSAPDKSGLPSDRFSAERTGGSVSTLTIQRTQQEDSAVYLCASSLDAEGYTEQYFGPGTRLTVT.

The rearrangement links TRBV24-1 to TRBJ2-1, with 9 bases lining up with TRBD2. The end of the DNA is better explained by TRBJ2-7, so the J call may be wrong. Per the germline V gene, CDR1 is KGHDR and CDR2 is SFDVKD. The CDR3 sequence is 14 residues long. CDR3 sequence: CATRGASGNNEQYF. CDR3 nucleotides: TGTGCCACCAGGGGGGCTAGCGGGAATAATGAGCAGTACTTC.

A few counts support this clonotype. The chain has TRBV20-1 and TRBJ1-2; D is possibly TRBD1 (5 bases). CDR1 is DFQATT and CDR2 is SNEGSKA in the germline V gene (reference sequence). The V end lost 6 bases, the J end lost 1 base, and 18 bases lay between the germline ends. The CDR3 runs 15 residues. In nucleotides, the CDR3 is TGCAGTGCCTTAGAGGCGGGCAGGGTTAACTATGGCTACACCTTC. Translating gives CSALEAGRVNYGYTF.

The chain is built from TRBV5-1 and TRBJ1-4; 8 bases are a match to TRBD1. V trimming: 2 bases; J trimming: 0 bases; junction bases outside the gene matches: 9. The germline gives CDR1 SGHRS, CDR2 YFSETQ. The CDR3 loop spans 18 amino acids. The DNA for the CDR3 is TGCGCCAGCAGCTTTACCAACGGACAGGGTACAACTAATGAAAAACTGTTTTTT. Amino acids: CASSFTNGQGTTNEKLFF.

The rearrangement joins TRBV20-1 to TRBJ2-1; 11 bases line up with TRBD2. V was clipped by 3 bases and J by 9 bases; unmatched bases: 16. The CDR3 covers 17 residues. Per germline, CDR1 DFQATT and CDR2 SNEGSKA (reference sequence). Here the CDR3 reads CSASAGLAGPYFLEQFF. The CDR3 coding sequence is TGCAGTGCTAGCGCCGGACTAGCGGGTCCCTACTTCCTTGAGCAGTTCTTC.

The V gene is TRBV11-2, the J gene TRBJ2-4, with a tentative D call TRBD2 (6 bases). Trimming removed 5 bases at V and 9 bases at J, with 11 bases between. Germline V gene sequence: CDR1 SGHAT, CDR2 FQNNGV. CDR3 length equals 12 residues. The CDR3: CASSPGVGIQYF. The DNA for the CDR3 is TGTGCCAGCAGCCCGGGAGTGGGCATTCAGTACTTC.

This chain uses TRBV6-5 with TRBJ1-1; D is ambiguous. Germline V gene lookup returns CDR1 MNHEY and CDR2 SVGAGI. Trimming took 1 base from V and 1 from J, leaving 10 bases between them. There are 15 residues in the CDR3. CDR3 loop: CASSYFQGRNTEAFF. CDR3 in DNA: TGTGCCAGCAGTTACTTTCAAGGACGGAACACTGAAGCTTTCTTT.

The chain carries TRBV18 and TRBJ2-7; possibly TRBD1 for D (6 bases). The CDR3 extends over 12 amino acids. CDR1 KGHSH and CDR2 LQKENI come from the germline V gene. The V and J ends lost 3 bases and 7 bases respectively, with 10 bases between them. CDR3 DNA: TGTGCCAGCTCACCCGGAGACAGGGAGCAGTACTTC. It translates to CASSPGDREQYF.

This clonotype was seen a few times. The chain is built from TRBV20-1 and TRBJ1-5; no clear D. Trimming pared 1 base from V and 1 base from J, leaving 11 bases between. The CDR3 loop spans 15 amino acids. Germline V lookup: CDR1 DFQATT, CDR2 SNEGSKA (reference sequence). The CDR3 region has the DNA TGCAGTGCTAGAGGAAGGGTGACGAGCAATCAGCCCCAGCATTTT. Protein: CSARGRVTSNQPQHF.

There are many counts of this clonotype. The V and J genes are TRBV9 and TRBJ2-1; D is perhaps TRBD2 (6 bases). This CDR3 is built from 15 residues. Germline CDR1 and CDR2: SGDLS and YYNGEE. V lost 3 bases and J 6 bases, leaving 16 bases between the germline ends. The CDR3 nucleotides are TGTGCCAGCAGCGCCGGGACTTTTCTGGGCAATGAGCAGTTCTTC. Protein sequence: CASSAGTFLGNEQFF. Drawing the rest from reference TRBV9 and TRBJ2-1, the complete variable domain is DSGVTQTPKHLITATGQRVTLRCSPRSGDLSVYWYQQSLDQGLQFLIQYYNGEERAKGNILERFSAQQFPDLHSELNLSSLELGDSALYFCASSAGTFLGNEQFFGPGTRLTVL.

V and J are TRBV12-3 or TRBV12-4 and TRBJ1-2; D is possibly TRBD1 (6 bases). Trimming left V 5 bases short and J 4 bases short, with 14 bases between. The length of the CDR3 is 14 residues. Here the CDR3 DNA reads TGTGCCAGCAGTCCCACGGGGGGCACCTATGGCTACACCTTC. Translating it yields CASSPTGGTYGYTF.

Notes on this clonotype: A much larger clone differs by one base, so this may be a read error. This sequence joins TRBV12-3 or TRBV12-4 and TRBJ1-3, with 9 bases fitting TRBD1. The CDR3 spans 14 residues. CDR3 sequence: CASSQQGAYNTTYF. CDR3 nucleotide sequence: TGTGCCAGCAGTCAACAGGGGGCATACAACACCACATATTTT.

This chain links TRBV10-3 with TRBJ2-7; 10 positions agree with TRBD1. With V trimmed by 6 bases and J by 3 bases, 2 bases remained unmatched. The CDR3 is 13 amino acids. CDR1 is ENHRY and CDR2 is SYGVKD in the germline V gene. CDR3 bases: TGTGCCATCAGGGGGACAGGGGACTACGAGCAGTACTTC. Protein product: CAIRGTGDYEQYF.

The chain uses TRBV24-1 and TRBJ2-1; 9 bases are shared with TRBD2. Germline trimming cut 9 bases from V and 0 bases from J; bases unmatched to any gene: 11. The germline V gene encodes CDR1 KGHDR and CDR2 SFDVKD. This CDR3 is built from 17 residues. CDR3 in DNA: TGTGCCACCCGGGGTAGCGGGAGAGGGAGCTCCTACAATGAGCAGTTCTTC. It is translated as CATRGSGRGSSYNEQFF.

In this sample, this clonotype turned up a few times. This chain uses TRBV28 with TRBJ2-1, with D possibly matching TRBD1 (6 bases). V lost 7 bases, J lost 4 bases, and 11 bases lay in between. Germline CDR1 and CDR2: MDHEN and SYDVKM. CDR3 length: 13 residues. For the CDR3, the DNA is TGTGCCAGCACTGTGGACAGTTACAATGAGCAGTTCTTC. This codes for CASTVDSYNEQFF.

This clonotype was counted between two and nine times. The chain uses TRBV7-2 and TRBJ2-7; 10 positions agree with TRBD2. With the DNA end fitting TRBJ2-5 better, the J assignment may be wrong. Germline assignment: CDR1 SGHTA and CDR2 FQGNSA. CDR3 length: 17 amino acids. This CDR3 is CASSLLPAGGPRETQYF. The CDR3 nucleotides are TGTGCCAGCAGCTTACTCCCAGCGGGAGGGCCTAGGGAGACCCAGTACTTC.

This clonotype was counted many times. DNA for the CDR3: TGTGCCAGCAGCCCCAGGGGGCCAGATACGCAGTATTTT. Residues: CASSPRGPDTQYF. The chain links TRBV6-2 or TRBV6-3 to TRBJ2-3, with 8 bases aligning to TRBD1. The length of the CDR3 is 13 residues. V was pared by 6 bases and J by 4 bases, with 3 bases of the junction left unmatched. Per the germline V gene, CDR1 is MNHEY and CDR2 is SVGEGT.

About this clonotype itself: Possible read error: a much larger clone is one base away. CDR3 nucleotide sequence: TGTGCCAGCAGCTTAGAGGGCGGGGGGGTGACCAATGAGCAGTACTTC. Its translation is CASSLEGGGVTNEQYF. This chain joins TRBV7-2 and TRBJ2-5; 9 nucleotides match TRBD2. This CDR3 has 16 residues. The J segment lost 11 bases and the V segment lost 1 base, leaving 14 bases of the junction unmatched. Germline lookup yields CDR1 SGHTA and CDR2 FQGNSA.

The chain couples TRBV7-2 to TRBJ2-4; tentative D call: TRBD2 (6 bases). Germline CDR1 reads SGHTA; CDR2 reads FQGNSA. V lost 3 bases and J lost 5, with 14 bases in between. The CDR3 spans 15 residues. The CDR3 spells CASSFSPSAENIQYF. The CDR3 nucleotides read TGTGCCAGCAGCTTCTCGCCTAGCGCGGAAAACATTCAGTACTTC.

This clonotype was counted at least ten times. The CDR3 nucleotides read TGTGCCAGCACCACGGCCCGGCGGGAGTTCCGCGAGCAGTACTTC. This gives the protein CASTTARREFREQYF. The chain joins TRBV6-5 to TRBJ2-7, with 7 bases matching TRBD2. The trim removed 7 bases at V and 6 bases at J, leaving 15 bases unmatched. Germline CDR1 reads MNHEY; CDR2 reads SVGAGI. The CDR3 extends over 15 amino acids.

This sequence joins TRBV28 and TRBJ1-5; D is unclear. Germline values: CDR1 MDHEN, CDR2 SYDVKM. V was cut by 6 bases and J by 3 bases, with 12 bases left in between. The CDR3 totals 14 residues. The CDR3 region has the DNA TGTGCCAGCAGCCAGGAGCTCCACAATCAGCCCCAGCATTTT. This encodes CASSQELHNQPQHF.

This chain joins TRBV24-1 and TRBJ2-3; D may be TRBD2 (6 bases). The CDR3 spans 15 residues. Trimming left V 2 bases short and J 1 base short, with 9 bases between. Germline loops: CDR1 KGHDR, CDR2 SFDVKD. This CDR3 is CATSDWGGGTDTQYF. In nucleotides, the CDR3 is TGTGCCACCAGTGATTGGGGAGGAGGCACAGATACGCAGTATTTT.

In its sample, this clonotype was seen many times. The chain couples TRBV9 to TRBJ2-3, with 7 positions matching TRBD2. In germline, CDR1 is SGDLS, CDR2 YYNGEE. The CDR3 sequence is 17 residues long. After removal of 4 bases from V and 0 bases from J, the junction contained 11 bases not matched to a gene. CDR3 sequence reads: CASSSVLGRESTDTQYF. For the CDR3, the DNA is TGTGCCAGCAGCTCCGTCCTGGGGCGGGAGAGCACAGATACGCAGTATTTT.

The J gene is TRBJ2-1, the V gene TRBV9, with TRBD1 as a possible D gene (5 bases). Trimming cost V 0 bases and J 3 bases, with 10 bases left between them. The CDR3 is 15 amino acids. Germline lookup yields CDR1 SGDLS and CDR2 YYNGEE. The CDR3 sequence is CASSVDVTVYNEQFF. CDR3 DNA: TGTGCCAGCAGCGTAGACGTGACAGTCTACAATGAGCAGTTCTTC.

This chain links TRBV7-2 with TRBJ2-3; D ambiguous. CDR1 and CDR2 (germline): SGHTA, FQGNSA. V shed 7 bases and J shed 6 bases, with 8 bases lying between them. The CDR3 extends over 11 amino acids. In DNA form, the CDR3 reads TGTGCCAGCACCAGCGCTGATACGCAGTATTTT. Translation: CASTSADTQYF. The full variable domain, in which reference TRBV7-2 and TRBJ2-3 provide the parts outside the CDR3, is GAGVSQSPSNKVTEKGKDVELRCDPISGHTALYWYRQSLGQGLEFLIYFQGNSAPDKSGLPSDRFSAERTGGSVSTLTIQRTQQEDSAVYLCASTSADTQYFGPGTRLTVL.

The chain recombines TRBV5-1 with TRBJ2-3, with D tentatively TRBD1 (6 bases). CDR1 is SGHRS, CDR2 YFSETQ, per germline. This CDR3 comprises 17 residues. The V and J ends lost 7 bases and 3 bases respectively, with 24 bases between them. The CDR3 sequence is CASFTGTIPLPTDTQYF. Here the CDR3 DNA reads TGCGCCAGCTTTACGGGGACAATCCCCCTTCCGACAGATACGCAGTATTTT.